One and the same sample provided the 26 T cell receptor beta chains below, sequenced in a study of T cells after yellow fever vaccination. TCRdb processed the 5' RACE reads anew with MiXCR; each CDR3 protein has one entry. The sample shows over 300,000 distinct CDR3 sequences, roughly 3.5% of them seen only once. Sequenced material: PBMCs, taken on the day of the yellow fever booster vaccination. Every receptor here comes from a man between 18 and 29 years old who received the YFV17D yellow fever vaccine.

The sample holds many counts of this clonotype. The CDR3 protein is CASRGEYTEAFF. In nucleotides, the CDR3 is TGTGCCAGTAGGGGGGAATACACTGAAGCTTTCTTT. The J gene is TRBJ1-1, the V gene TRBV19; TRBD1 is a possible D gene (5 bases). The CDR3 has 12 residues. Germline V gene sequence: CDR1 LNHDA, CDR2 SQIVND (reference sequence). V lost 6 bases and J lost 3, with 8 bases in between.

This clonotype was detected a few times. The CDR3 sequence is CASSSETGVKTQYF. DNA of the CDR3: TGTGCCAGCAGCTCCGAAACGGGTGTAAAGACCCAGTACTTC. This chain links TRBV7-2 with TRBJ2-5; D is unresolved. The V gene lost 4 bases and the J gene lost 6 bases, with 15 bases spanning the gap. CDR3 size: 14 residues. CDR1 is SGHTA, CDR2 FQGNSA, per germline.

This clonotype was seen ten or more times. The genes are TRBV7-6 and TRBJ2-1; a possible D gene is TRBD1 (5 bases). CDR1 SGHVS and CDR2 FNYEAQ come from the germline V gene. The CDR3 extends over 12 amino acids. V gave up 4 bases and J gave up 5 bases, with 6 bases separating them. As DNA, the CDR3 is TGTGCCAGCAGCTCCAGGGACAATGAGCAGTTCTTC. Its translation is CASSSRDNEQFF. The whole variable domain, remainder taken from reference TRBV7-6 and TRBJ2-1, is GAGVSQSPRYKVTKRGQDVALRCDPISGHVSLYWYRQALGQGPEFLTYFNYEAQQDKSGLPNDRFSAERPEGSISTLTIQRTEQRDSAMYRCASSSRDNEQFFGPGTRLTVL.

The chain links TRBV30 to TRBJ2-7; 12 bases agree with TRBD2. The germline V gene has CDR1 GTSNPN and CDR2 SVGIG (reference sequence). With 5 bases clipped from V and 3 bases from J, the junction kept 5 bases outside the gene matches. This CDR3 is built from 14 residues. The CDR3: CAWGLAGGLYEQYF. In DNA, the CDR3 is TGTGCCTGGGGCCTAGCGGGGGGGCTCTACGAGCAGTACTTC.

This clonotype has at least ten counts. The CDR3 coding sequence is TGTGCCAGCAGCTTTCGTCTAGCGGGGGGGAGCACAGATACGCAGTATTTT. Encoded protein: CASSFRLAGGSTDTQYF. The gene calls are TRBV11-2 and TRBJ2-3; TRBD2 agrees at 12 bases. The CDR3 is made up of 17 amino acids. Per germline, CDR1 SGHAT and CDR2 FQNNGV. Trimming cost V 3 bases and J 0 bases; bases outside gene matches: 4.

This clonotype was seen many times. The rearrangement uses TRBV6-5 and TRBJ2-6; D is possibly TRBD1 (6 bases). Trimming removed 5 bases at V and 11 bases at J, with 10 bases between. The germline gives CDR1 MNHEY, CDR2 SVGAGI. The CDR3 has 12 amino acids. The CDR3 DNA reads as TGTGCCAGCAGTCTGGACAGTTACGTCCTGACTTTC. It codes for CASSLDSYVLTF.

The gene calls are TRBV7-9 and TRBJ2-7, with D unclear. In germline, CDR1 is SEHNR, CDR2 FQNEAQ (reference sequence). This CDR3 has 13 residues. The ends were cut back, 0 bases at V and 6 bases at J, with 9 bases in the middle. The CDR3 region is CASSLATRAEQYF. The CDR3 DNA is TGTGCCAGCAGCTTAGCGACCCGGGCCGAGCAGTACTTC. Using reference TRBV7-9 and TRBJ2-7 for the parts outside the CDR3, the full variable domain is DTGVSQNPRHKITKRGQNVTFRCDPISEHNRLYWYRQTLGQGPEFLTYFQNEAQLEKSRLLSDRFSAERPKGSFSTLEIQRTEQGDSAMYLCASSLATRAEQYFGPGTRLTVT.

About this clonotype itself: A much larger clone differs by one base, so this may be a read error. The chain is built from TRBV9 and TRBJ1-2; D perhaps matches TRBD1 (5 bases). V lost 0 bases and J lost 5, with 8 bases in between. This CDR3 is 13 amino acids long. CDR1 and CDR2 (germline): SGDLS, YYNGEE. This CDR3 reads CASSVAGKYGYTF. Here the CDR3 DNA reads TGTGCCAGCAGCGTAGCAGGGAAATATGGCTACACCTTC.

This clonotype has ten or more counts. The genes are TRBV6-6 and TRBJ1-1; the D is unclear. Germline values: CDR1 MNHNY, CDR2 SVGAGI (reference sequence). The CDR3 is 12 residues long. Trimming removed 10 bases from V and 0 bases from J, with 9 bases in between. This chain's CDR3 is CATSNLNTEAFF. DNA for the CDR3: TGTGCCACCTCCAACCTGAACACTGAAGCTTTCTTT.

The chain links TRBV4-1 to TRBJ2-7; a possible D gene is TRBD1 (5 bases). The CDR3 runs to 13 residues. V lost 0 bases and J lost 6, with 9 bases in between. Germline lookup yields CDR1 MGHRA and CDR2 YSYEKL. The CDR3 region is CASSQDLQGEQYV. CDR3 nucleotides: TGCGCCAGCAGCCAAGATCTGCAGGGCGAGCAGTACGTC.

The V gene is TRBV6-2 or TRBV6-3, the J gene TRBJ1-5; D gene ambiguous. The germline V gene has CDR1 MNHEY and CDR2 SVGEGT. V lost 0 bases, J lost 0 bases, and 12 bases lay in between. There are 17 residues in the CDR3. CDR3 nucleotide sequence: TGTGCCAGCAGTTACTCCGAAGTGACCTATAGCAATCAGCCCCAGCATTTT. This sequence encodes CASSYSEVTYSNQPQHF.

Comments on this clonotype: With a much larger clone just one base away, this may be a read error. The CDR3 nucleotides read TGCGCCAGCAGCTTTGCAGTGGGCGTTGGCTACACCTTC. Residues: CASSFAVGVGYTF. This chain joins TRBV5-1 and TRBJ1-2; D gene uncertain. The germline gives CDR1 SGHRS, CDR2 YFSETQ. This CDR3 spans 13 amino acids. Trimming left V 2 bases short and J 7 bases short, with 12 bases between.

V and J are TRBV4-3 and TRBJ2-7; TRBD2 matches at 9 bases. CDR1 is LGHNA, CDR2 YSLEER, per germline. The V segment lost 3 bases and the J segment 3 bases; nucleotides outside the gene matches: 6. This CDR3 comprises 15 residues. CDR3 sequence (DNA): TGCGCCAGCAGCCAGTCTAGCGGGGCATTCTACGAGCAGTACTTC. Translating it yields CASSQSSGAFYEQYF.

There are a few counts of this clonotype. The chain couples TRBV7-3 to TRBJ1-6; TRBD1 aligns across 10 bases. With V trimmed by 5 bases and J by 7 bases, 5 bases remained unmatched. This CDR3 spans 15 amino acids. Germline values: CDR1 SGHTA, CDR2 FQGTGA. The CDR3 reads CASSAGQGGNSPLHF. The CDR3, as DNA: TGTGCCAGCAGCGCCGGACAGGGGGGAAATTCACCCCTCCACTTT.

This clonotype has a handful of counts. The chain is built from TRBV29-1 and TRBJ2-5; D may be TRBD1 (5 bases). CDR3 length: 14 residues. Germline V gene data show CDR1 as SQVTM and CDR2 as ANQGSEA. Between the trimmed V and J ends, which lost 6 bases and 4 bases, there was a span of 18 bases. CDR3 DNA: TGCAGCGTCTCCCCTCCCTTGCAGGGAGAGACCCAGTACTTC. It specifies CSVSPPLQGETQYF. The full variable domain, rest sourced from reference TRBV29-1 and TRBJ2-5, is SAVISQKPSRDICQRGTSLTIQCQVDSQVTMMFWYRQQPGQSLTLIATANQGSEATYESGFVIDKFPISRPNLTFSTLTVSNMSPEDSSIYLCSVSPPLQGETQYFGPGTRLLVL.

This clonotype was counted many times. For the CDR3, the DNA is TGTGCCAGCAGCTTTGTTAATGAGCAGTTCTTC. It encodes CASSFVNEQFF. This sequence joins TRBV7-9 and TRBJ2-1; D gene uncertain. The germline gives CDR1 SEHNR, CDR2 FQNEAQ (reference sequence). Trimming removed 3 bases at V and 7 bases at J, with 4 bases between. This CDR3 has 11 residues.

This clonotype was recorded many times. CDR3 protein: CASGQGRETQYF. CDR3 nucleotide sequence: TGTGCCAGCGGACAGGGGAGGGAGACCCAGTACTTC. The rearrangement joins TRBV6-5 to TRBJ2-5; 9 bases line up with TRBD1. The length of the CDR3 is 12 residues. The junction had 3 bases not matched to a gene; V was cut back by 8 bases and J by 5 bases. Looked up from germline, CDR1 is MNHEY and CDR2 is SVGAGI.

At least ten counts were recorded for this clonotype. This chain links TRBV14 with TRBJ1-3; D gene uncertain. The germline V gene has CDR1 SGHDN and CDR2 FVKESK. Between the trimmed V and J ends, which lost 6 bases and 0 bases, there was a span of 6 bases. The CDR3 runs 13 residues. CDR3 loop: CASREDSGNTIYF. For the CDR3, the DNA is TGTGCCAGCAGAGAGGACTCTGGAAACACCATATATTTT.

This clonotype was counted only a few times. V usage is TRBV20-1 and J usage is TRBJ1-2; 7 bases are shared with TRBD1. Germline CDR1 reads DFQATT; CDR2 reads SNEGSKA (reference sequence). V trimming: 5 bases; J trimming: 2 bases; junction bases outside the gene matches: 11. This CDR3 spans 15 amino acids. In DNA form, the CDR3 reads TGCAGTGCTGGGCTTCCGGGACAGACGAACTATGGCTACACCTTC. Protein product: CSAGLPGQTNYGYTF.

The chain recombines TRBV7-8 with TRBJ2-7; D is unclear. With 3 bases removed from V and 6 bases from J, the gap between germline ends came to 12 bases. CDR3 size: 13 residues. Germline CDR1 is SGHVS and CDR2 is FQNEAQ. The CDR3 sequence is CASSFNVVGEQYV. The CDR3 bases are TGTGCCAGCAGCTTTAACGTAGTGGGCGAGCAGTACGTC.

The sample holds many counts of this clonotype. The rearrangement joins TRBV4-2 to TRBJ2-7; D is uncertain. Germline V gene data show CDR1 as LGHNA and CDR2 as YNFKEQ. With 0 bases removed from V and 2 bases from J, the gap between germline ends came to 8 bases. The CDR3 spans 14 residues. Written as DNA, the CDR3 is TGTGCCAGCAGCCAAGAGGTCCCAACCTACGAGCAGTACTTC. Encoded protein: CASSQEVPTYEQYF.

The chain combines TRBV7-2 with TRBJ2-3; 12 bases are a match to TRBD2. This CDR3 spans 16 amino acids. Germline-derived CDR1 and CDR2 are SGHTA and FQGNSA. The junction had 7 bases not matched to a gene; V was cut back by 5 bases and J by 4 bases. In DNA, the CDR3 is TGTGCCAGCAGCCAGACTAGCGGGGGATTCTCAGATACGCAGTATTTT. Translated: CASSQTSGGFSDTQYF.

The chain uses TRBV6-2 or TRBV6-3 and TRBJ2-1; TRBD2 aligns across 14 bases. Germline CDR1 and CDR2: MNHEY and SVGEGT. The CDR3 spans 17 residues. V was clipped by 0 bases and J by 10 bases; unmatched bases: 8. For the CDR3, the DNA is TGTGCCAGCAGTTACTCAACCGGACTAGCGGGGGGAGGGGAGCAGTTCTTC. Encoded protein: CASSYSTGLAGGGEQFF.

The sample holds a few counts of this clonotype. The chain combines TRBV20-1 with TRBJ2-2, with D tentatively TRBD2 (5 bases). CDR1 and CDR2 (germline): DFQATT, SNEGSKA (reference sequence). The V end was cut by 3 bases, the J end by 8 bases, with 13 bases between. CDR3 size: 13 residues. CDR3 in amino acids: CSASIVGGGELFF. DNA of the CDR3: TGCAGTGCTAGTATTGTCGGCGGGGGGGAGCTGTTTTTT.

The chain uses TRBV12-3 or TRBV12-4 and TRBJ1-2; tentatively, D is TRBD1 (5 bases). This CDR3 contains 13 residues. Trimming removed 6 bases from V and 1 base from J, with 9 bases in between. The CDR3 nucleotides read TGTGCCAGCAGAGGGACGAATAACTATGGCTACACCTTC. Translated, it gives CASRGTNNYGYTF.

The count of this clonotype is one. A read error may explain this, as a much larger clone is one base away. The chain couples TRBV5-1 to TRBJ2-2; possible D gene TRBD1, 6 bases. V was trimmed by 7 bases and J by 7 bases, leaving 14 bases between them. The CDR3 contains 13 residues. CDR1 and CDR2 (germline): SGHRS, YFSETQ. The CDR3 DNA reads as TGCGCCAGCTGTCTGGAAGGGGGCGGGGAGCTGTTTTTT. It encodes CASCLEGGGELFF.